Shown below are 21 T cell receptor beta chains from a single sample sequenced in a study of blood T cell repertoires in COVID-19. Here immunoSEQ multiplex PCR was the method, and the copy in TCRdb shows in-frame clones only, minus some. The data show about 64,000 clones, around 83% seen once. Source material: peripheral blood. The receptors here all came from a human donor in a cohort sampled during active COVID-19.

The chain joins TRBV3-1 (or the pseudogene TRBV3-2) to TRBJ1-1; 7 nucleotides agree with TRBD1. Trimming at V came to 6 bases and at J to 4 bases, leaving 11 bases not matched to a gene. The CDR3 length is 15 residues. CDR1 is LGHDT, CDR2 YNNKEL, per germline (reference sequence). CDR3: CASRNRDRVSTEAFF. CDR3 DNA: TGTGCCAGCAGAAACAGAGACAGGGTATCCACTGAAGCTTTCTTT.

The chain combines TRBV28 with TRBJ2-3; the match to TRBD1 covers 8 bases. The CDR3 contains 15 residues. J gave up 2 bases and V 5 bases, and 6 bases lay outside the gene matches. Germline values: CDR1 MDHEN, CDR2 SYDVKM. CDR3 sequence reads: CASSDRGINTDTQYF. In DNA, the CDR3 is TGTGCCAGCAGTGACAGGGGAATTAACACAGATACGCAGTATTTT.

The chain employs TRBV7-7 and TRBJ2-2; 7 positions agree with TRBD1. From germline, CDR1 is SSHAT and CDR2 FNYEAQ (reference sequence). Germline trimming cut 6 bases from V and 4 bases from J; bases unmatched to any gene: 8. This CDR3 contains 15 residues. The CDR3 nucleotides read TGTGCCAGCAGTCCCGGGACAGACTTCACCGGGGAGCTGTTTTTT. It yields the protein CASSPGTDFTGELFF.

V is TRBV7-6 and J is TRBJ2-3; TRBD2 might be the D (7 bases). The V end lost 6 bases, the J end lost 5 bases, and 18 bases lay between the germline ends. The CDR3 length is 15 residues. The germline CDR1 and CDR2 sequences are SGHVS and FNYEAQ. CDR3 amino acids: CASSLGGGPGDTQYF. The CDR3 bases are TGTGCCAGCAGTCTGGGAGGGGGGCCTGGAGATACGCAGTATTTT.

This chain links TRBV27 with TRBJ1-6; weak D call: TRBD1 (5 bases). The CDR3 runs 15 residues. CDR1 MNHEY and CDR2 SMNVEV come from the germline V gene (reference sequence). Trimming shortened V by 0 bases and J by 7 bases, and 10 bases separated the two germline ends. CDR3 nucleotides: TGTGCCAGCAGTTTATCGGCCAGGGCCAATTCACCCCTCCACTTT. Translating it yields CASSLSARANSPLHF.

This clone came up once. The V gene is TRBV3-1 (or the pseudogene TRBV3-2), the J gene TRBJ2-1; tentatively, D is TRBD2 (5 bases). The germline CDR1 and CDR2 sequences are LGHDT and YNNKEL (reference sequence). V gave up 1 base and J gave up 8 bases, with 9 bases separating them. The CDR3 runs to 13 residues. Here the CDR3 reads CASSQARVDEQFF. The CDR3 coding sequence is TGTGCCAGCAGCCAAGCGCGGGTAGATGAGCAGTTCTTC.

This chain connects TRBV24-1 to TRBJ2-3; D remains unclear. CDR1 and CDR2 from the germline V gene are KGHDR and SFDVKD. The length of the CDR3 is 13 residues. V lost 4 bases to trimming and J lost 4 bases, with 8 bases between them. The DNA for the CDR3 is TGTGCCACCAGTGACTACCAATCAGATACGCAGTATTTT. As protein: CATSDYQSDTQYF.

The rearrangement uses TRBV7-9 and TRBJ2-3, with D unclear. This CDR3 region has 14 residues. CDR1 SEHNR and CDR2 FQNEAQ come from the germline V gene (reference sequence). Trimming left V 6 bases short and J 0 bases short, with 10 bases between. CDR3 loop: CASRQAGSTDTQYF. CDR3 DNA sequence: TGTGCCAGCAGGCAGGCTGGTAGCACAGATACGCAGTATTTT.

This clone occurred once. V usage is TRBV27 and J usage is TRBJ2-1, with 10 bases fitting TRBD1. CDR3 length: 16 residues. CDR1 MNHEY and CDR2 SMNVEV come from the germline V gene (reference sequence). V gave up 4 bases and J gave up 3 bases; unmatched junction bases: 6. As DNA, the CDR3 is TGTGCCAGCAGTTACATCGACAGGGGGCACTACAATGAGCAGTTCTTC. As protein: CASSYIDRGHYNEQFF.

This clone has more than one count but fewer than ten. The rearrangement uses TRBV7-9 and TRBJ1-5, with a possible D match to TRBD1 (5 bases). Trimming shortened V by 3 bases and J by 7 bases, and 10 bases separated the two germline ends. CDR1 and CDR2 (germline): SEHNR, FQNEAQ (reference sequence). This CDR3 region has 13 residues. CDR3 DNA sequence: TGTGCCAGCAGCTTGGAGGGGATCCAGCCCCAGCATTTT. Its translation: CASSLEGIQPQHF.

The rearrangement uses TRBV19 and TRBJ2-3; 7 bases match TRBD2. Germline lookup yields CDR1 LNHDA and CDR2 SQIVND (reference sequence). Trimming cost V 5 bases and J 0 bases; bases outside gene matches: 8. The CDR3 loop spans 16 amino acids. CDR3 region: CASSRASGSSTDTQYF. The CDR3 DNA is TGTGCCAGTAGTCGCGCTAGCGGTTCTAGCACAGATACGCAGTATTTT.

This rearrangement joins TRBV27 to TRBJ1-6; D gene uncertain. V gave up 5 bases and J gave up 3 bases, with 14 bases separating them. From germline, CDR1 is MNHEY and CDR2 SMNVEV (reference sequence). This CDR3 comprises 16 residues. Here the CDR3 reads CASSPQQRSYNSPLHF. CDR3 DNA sequence: TGTGCCAGCAGTCCCCAACAGAGAAGCTATAATTCACCCCTCCACTTT.

The chain couples TRBV2 to TRBJ1-2; 7 bases match TRBD1. The CDR3 is 17 residues long. V shed 3 bases, J shed 5 bases, and the junction held 15 bases outside the gene matches. Germline-derived CDR1 and CDR2 are SNHLY and FYNNEI. The CDR3, as DNA: TGTGCCAGCAGTGATGCGGTCGGTGGGGCAGGGGGATATGGCTACACCTTC. Translation gives CASSDAVGGAGGYGYTF.

The chain joins TRBV18 to TRBJ2-2; 9 bases align to TRBD2. Germline V lookup: CDR1 KGHSH, CDR2 LQKENI. Losses at the gene ends were 4 bases for V and 5 bases for J; bases not matched to a gene: 5. CDR3 length: 15 residues. The CDR3 protein is CASSLTSGRTGELFF. For the CDR3, the DNA is TGTGCCAGCTCACTTACTAGCGGGCGGACCGGGGAGCTGTTTTTT.

The rearrangement uses TRBV3-1 (or the pseudogene TRBV3-2) and TRBJ2-7; TRBD1 aligns across 8 bases. Germline CDR1 and CDR2: LGHDT and YNNKEL (reference sequence). V shed 1 base, J shed 4 bases, and the junction held 6 bases outside the gene matches. CDR3 length equals 15 residues. The CDR3 sequence: CASSQAGTGVYEQYF. CDR3 DNA: TGTGCCAGCAGCCAAGCTGGGACAGGAGTTTACGAGCAGTACTTC.

In this sample, this clone turned up once. This chain joins TRBV6-5 and TRBJ2-1; tentative D call: TRBD2 (5 bases). CDR3 length: 13 amino acids. The germline CDR1 and CDR2 sequences are MNHEY and SVGAGI. Deletions cut 2 bases from V and 9 bases from J, with 11 bases between. The CDR3 DNA sequence: TGTGCCAGCAGTTACCCGGGAAGGAGTGAGCAGTTCTTC. Translated, it gives CASSYPGRSEQFF.

The chain is built from TRBV5-1 and TRBJ2-1; weak D call: TRBD1 (6 bases). Germline V gene lookup returns CDR1 SGHRS and CDR2 YFSETQ. The CDR3 loop spans 16 amino acids. V lost 5 bases, J lost 4 bases, and 19 bases lay in between. CDR3 loop: CASSTGQSYPYNEQFF. For the CDR3, the DNA is TGCGCCAGCAGTACCGGACAGTCCTACCCATACAATGAGCAGTTCTTC.

The chain is built from TRBV11-3 and TRBJ2-5; TRBD1 matches 8 bases. Germline values: CDR1 SGHNT, CDR2 YENEEA. The CDR3 spans 15 residues. V was pared by 5 bases and J by 0 bases, with 5 bases of the junction left unmatched. The CDR3 region is CASSPGQEYQETQYF. The CDR3 DNA sequence: TGTGCCAGCAGCCCGGGACAGGAGTACCAAGAGACCCAGTACTTC.

The chain joins TRBV15 to TRBJ2-2; possibly TRBD1 for D (6 bases). V lost 5 bases, J lost 7 bases, and 17 bases lay in between. CDR3 size: 15 residues. In germline, CDR1 is LNHNV, CDR2 YYDKDF (reference sequence). CDR3 in amino acids: CATSRTTRGIGELFF. In nucleotides, the CDR3 is TGTGCCACCAGCCGGACAACGAGGGGGATCGGGGAGCTGTTTTTT.

The chain carries TRBV6-5 and TRBJ2-1, with D maybe TRBD2 (7 bases). CDR3 length: 13 residues. Germline V gene data show CDR1 as MNHEY and CDR2 as SVGAGI. The ends were cut back, 8 bases at V and 5 bases at J, with 13 bases in the middle. The CDR3 sequence: CASGGDTNNEQFF. DNA for the CDR3: TGTGCCAGCGGGGGGGACACAAACAATGAGCAGTTCTTC.

This clone appeared once. The V gene is TRBV29-1, the J gene TRBJ2-1, with 9 bases matching TRBD2. Trimming removed 7 bases from V and 2 bases from J; junction bases left unmatched: 6. The length of the CDR3 is 14 residues. CDR1 and CDR2 (germline): SQVTM, ANQGSEA. As DNA, the CDR3 is TGCAGCGGGGGTAGCGGGGGACCCTACAATGAGCAGTTCTTC. This gives the protein CSGGSGGPYNEQFF.